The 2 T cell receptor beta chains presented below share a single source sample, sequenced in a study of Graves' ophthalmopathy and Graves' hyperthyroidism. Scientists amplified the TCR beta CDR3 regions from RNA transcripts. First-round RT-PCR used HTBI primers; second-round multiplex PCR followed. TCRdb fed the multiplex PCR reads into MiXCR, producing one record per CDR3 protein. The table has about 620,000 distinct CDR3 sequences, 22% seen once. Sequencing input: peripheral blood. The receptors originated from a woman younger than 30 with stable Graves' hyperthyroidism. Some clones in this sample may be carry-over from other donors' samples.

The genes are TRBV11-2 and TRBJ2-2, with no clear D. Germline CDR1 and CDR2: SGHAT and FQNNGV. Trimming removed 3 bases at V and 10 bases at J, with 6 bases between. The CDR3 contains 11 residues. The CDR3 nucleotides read TGTGCCAGCAGCTTTCAGGTGGAGCTGTTTTTT. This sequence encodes CASSFQVELFF.

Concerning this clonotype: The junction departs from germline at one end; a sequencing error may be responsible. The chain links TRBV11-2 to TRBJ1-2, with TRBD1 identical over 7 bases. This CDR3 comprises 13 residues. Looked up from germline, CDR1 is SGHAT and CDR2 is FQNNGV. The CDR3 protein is CAGSFRQGVGYTF. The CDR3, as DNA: TGTGCCGGCAGCTTTCGGCAGGGGGTTGGCTACACCTTC.